Each of the 3 T cell receptor beta chains below was sequenced from the same sample in a study of blood T cells in healthy people across ages. The authors ran a second PCR of 7 to 11 cycles using a sample-barcoded 5' primer and a J-beta primer mix. Each CDR3 protein is one row after TCRdb ran MiXCR on the 5' RACE reads. Of 700,000 to 1,000,000 distinct CDR3 sequences listed, approximately 44% are singletons. Sequenced sample: blood. The receptor set was obtained from a man aged 55 to 70 in good health.

In its sample, this clonotype was seen a few times. The chain combines TRBV9 with TRBJ2-1; a possible D gene is TRBD1 (5 bases). CDR3 length: 15 amino acids. Deletions cut 0 bases from V and 3 bases from J, with 10 bases between. The germline V gene has CDR1 SGDLS and CDR2 YYNGEE. The CDR3 region has the DNA TGTGCCAGCAGCGTAGGTGGGGCCAGCTACAATGAGCAGTTCTTC. This translates into CASSVGGASYNEQFF.

This chain joins TRBV29-1 and TRBJ2-7; D gene uncertain. The assigned J gene may be wrong: the sequence end matches TRBJ2-5 better. Germline CDR1 reads SQVTM; CDR2 reads ANQGSEA. This CDR3 comprises 12 residues. The CDR3, as DNA: TGCAGCGTTCAATTGCATCTGGAGACCCAGTACTTC. This codes for CSVQLHLETQYF.

This clonotype has ten or more counts. The genes are TRBV5-1 and TRBJ2-1, with 8 bases that match TRBD2. The length of the CDR3 is 15 residues. Germline V gene lookup returns CDR1 SGHRS and CDR2 YFSETQ. Trimming removed 2 bases from V and 4 bases from J; junction bases left unmatched: 5. CDR3 sequence reads: CASSLRASGYNEQFF. The CDR3 coding sequence is TGCGCCAGCAGCTTAAGGGCTAGCGGGTACAATGAGCAGTTCTTC.